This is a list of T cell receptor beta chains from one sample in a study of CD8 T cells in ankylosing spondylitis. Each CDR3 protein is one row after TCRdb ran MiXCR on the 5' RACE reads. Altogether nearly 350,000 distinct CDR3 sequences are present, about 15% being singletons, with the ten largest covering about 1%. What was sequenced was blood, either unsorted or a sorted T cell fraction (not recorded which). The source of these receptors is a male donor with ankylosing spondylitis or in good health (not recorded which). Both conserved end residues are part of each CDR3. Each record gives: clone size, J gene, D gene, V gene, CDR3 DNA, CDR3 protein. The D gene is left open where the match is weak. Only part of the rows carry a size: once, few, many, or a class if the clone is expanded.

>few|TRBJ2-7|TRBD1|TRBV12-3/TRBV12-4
TGTGCCGGTAGACAGGGGGCAGGAGAGCAGTACTTC
CAGRQGAGEQYF
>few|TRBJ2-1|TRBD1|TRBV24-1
TGTGCCACCAGTGACCCGGGACAGGGTAGTAATGAGCAGTTCTTC
CATSDPGQGSNEQFF
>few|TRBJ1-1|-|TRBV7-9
TGTGCCAGCAGCTTAGGGGGGACCGGGAAGAACACTGAAGCTTTCTTT
CASSLGGTGKNTEAFF
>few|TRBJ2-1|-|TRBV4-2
TGTGCCAGCAGCCAAGATCCAGGCGACAATGAGCAGTTCTTC
CASSQDPGDNEQFF
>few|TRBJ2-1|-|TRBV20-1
TGCAGTGCTAGATACGACCTCCTACAGAATGAGCAGTTCTTC
CSARYDLLQNEQFF
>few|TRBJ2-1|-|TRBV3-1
TGTGCCAGCAGGACCCCGGGCGGTGAGCAGTTCTTC
CASRTPGGEQFF
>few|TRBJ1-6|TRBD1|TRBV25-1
TGTGCCAGCAGCTCTCTGGGACAGAGCTCCTATAATTCACCCCTCCACTTT
CASSSLGQSSYNSPLHF
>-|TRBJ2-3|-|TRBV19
TGTGCCAGTAGTATCCTCGCGGGGGATACGCAGTATTTT
CASSILAGDTQYF
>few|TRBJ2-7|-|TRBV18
TGTGCCAGCTCACCAGTGACAGTGCCCTCCTACGAGCAGTACTTC
CASSPVTVPSYEQYF
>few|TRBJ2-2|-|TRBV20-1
TGCAGTGCTAGCGGGACGAACACCGGGGAGCTGTTTTTT
CSASGTNTGELFF
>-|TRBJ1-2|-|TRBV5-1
TGCGCCAGCAGCTTGCCTGGGGACTATGGCTACACCTTC
CASSLPGDYGYTF
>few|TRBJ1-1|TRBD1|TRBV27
TGTGCCAGCAGTCCCCCGTCGACAGGGCCCCTGGGCACTGAAGCTTTCTTT
CASSPPSTGPLGTEAFF
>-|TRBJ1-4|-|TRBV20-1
TGCAGTGCTTTCTCAGGGGATAGAGATGAAAAACTGTTTTTT
CSAFSGDRDEKLFF
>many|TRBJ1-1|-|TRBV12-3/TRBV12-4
TGTGCCAGCAGTTTTTGGAACAGGATGAACACTGAAGCTTTCTTT
CASSFWNRMNTEAFF
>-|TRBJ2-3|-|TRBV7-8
TGTGACAGCAGCCCCCTCGCGGCGGGTGGGGATACGCAGTATTTT
CDSSPLAAGGDTQYF
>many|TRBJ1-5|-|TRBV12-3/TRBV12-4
TGTGCCAGCAGCGAGAATGGGGCTATGGTCCTTAATCAGCCCCAGCATTTT
CASSENGAMVLNQPQHF
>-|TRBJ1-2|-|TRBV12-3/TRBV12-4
TGTGCCAGCAGCCGCAGGGGTTTAGGAGGAGGCTATGGCTACACCTTC
CASSRRGLGGGYGYTF
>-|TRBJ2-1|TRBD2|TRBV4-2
TGTGCCAGCAGCCAAGAATCGGGGGGGCAATACAATGAGCAGTTCTTC
CASSQESGGQYNEQFF
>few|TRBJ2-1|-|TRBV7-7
TGTGCCAGCAGCTTAGCGAGGGGCGGGTTGAATGAGCAGTTCTTC
CASSLARGGLNEQFF
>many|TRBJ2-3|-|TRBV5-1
TGCGCCAGCAGCTTGAAAGGGGTTAATTCTAGGTGGACAGATACGCAGTATTTT
CASSLKGVNSRWTDTQYF
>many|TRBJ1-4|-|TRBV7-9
TGTGCCAGCAGCTCCCGGGCTAGTGAAAAACTGTTTTTT
CASSSRASEKLFF
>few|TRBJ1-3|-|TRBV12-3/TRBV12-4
TGTGCCAGCAGGCCCTTCCTCAGGGGCCTTTCTGGAAACACCATATATTTT
CASRPFLRGLSGNTIYF
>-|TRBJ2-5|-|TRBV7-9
TGTGCCAGCAGCTTACTTAAGGGCGTGGAGACCCAGTACTTC
CASSLLKGVETQYF
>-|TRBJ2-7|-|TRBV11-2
TGTGCCAGCAGCTCCCTCCTAGACTCGAGCGAGCAGTACTTC
CASSSLLDSSEQYF
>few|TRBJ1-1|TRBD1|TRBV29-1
TGCAGCACCCTCGGGACAGTCGACACTGAAGCTTTCTTT
CSTLGTVDTEAFF
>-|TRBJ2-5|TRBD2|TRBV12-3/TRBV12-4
TGTGCCAGCAGTTTTGCCCTAGCGGGAGAGACCCAGTACTTC
CASSFALAGETQYF
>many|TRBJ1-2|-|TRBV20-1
TGCAGTGCTAGGCGGAGTGAAGTGTTCTATGGCTACACCTTC
CSARRSEVFYGYTF
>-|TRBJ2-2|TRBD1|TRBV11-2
TGTGCCAGCAGCCGGCCGGGACAGAGGATAAGGGAGCTGTTTTTT
CASSRPGQRIRELFF
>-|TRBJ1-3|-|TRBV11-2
TGTGCCAGCAGCTTAGTCCCAAGGACTGGAAACACCATATATTTT
CASSLVPRTGNTIYF
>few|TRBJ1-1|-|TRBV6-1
TGTGCCAGCAGTGAACACAGCAACACTGAAGCTTTCTTT
CASSEHSNTEAFF
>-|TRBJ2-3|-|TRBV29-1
TGCAGCGTTGCCAGCACAGATACGCAGTATTTT
CSVASTDTQYF
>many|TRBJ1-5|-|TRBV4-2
TGTGCCAGCAGCCAAGTTAATCAGCCCCAGCATTTT
CASSQVNQPQHF
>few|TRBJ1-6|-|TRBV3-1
TGTGCCAGCAGCCAAGACGAAACGGGCTACAGCTCCTATAATTCACCCCTCCACTTT
CASSQDETGYSSYNSPLHF
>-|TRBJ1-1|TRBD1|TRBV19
TGTGCCAGTAGTATCGGGACAGGGGATGTGAACACTGAAGCTTTCTTT
CASSIGTGDVNTEAFF
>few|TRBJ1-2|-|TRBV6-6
TGTGCCAGCAGTTACTCGCCGGATTATGGCTACACCTTC
CASSYSPDYGYTF
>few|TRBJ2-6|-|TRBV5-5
TGTGCCAGCAGCCTACAGGGCCGCTCTGGGGCCAACGTCCTGACTTTC
CASSLQGRSGANVLTF
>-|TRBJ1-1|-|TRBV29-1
TGCAGCGTTGGACTGGGGGTGGACACTGAAGCTTTCTTT
CSVGLGVDTEAFF
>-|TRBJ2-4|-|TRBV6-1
TGTGCCAGCAAAGGGGGGCCAGCAAACATTCAGTACTTC
CASKGGPANIQYF
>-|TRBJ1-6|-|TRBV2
TGTGCCAGCAGGGAATCCTATAATTCACCCCTCCACTTT
CASRESYNSPLHF
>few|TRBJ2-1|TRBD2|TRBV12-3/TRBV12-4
TGTGCCAGCAGTTTCCATGCGGGAGCAACCAACAATGAGCAGTTCTTC
CASSFHAGATNNEQFF
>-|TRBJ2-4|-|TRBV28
TGTGCCAGCGCCGTCCCCAAAAACATTCAGTACTTC
CASAVPKNIQYF
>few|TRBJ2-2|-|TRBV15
TGTGCCACCAGCAGAGATCTGAGCACCGGGGAGCTGTTTTTT
CATSRDLSTGELFF
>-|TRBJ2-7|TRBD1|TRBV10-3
TGTGCCATCCGACAGGGTCCCTCCGAGCAGTACTTC
CAIRQGPSEQYF
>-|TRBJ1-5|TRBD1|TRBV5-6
TGTGCCAGCAGCTCCGACAGGGCCAGCAATCAGCCCCAGCATTTT
CASSSDRASNQPQHF
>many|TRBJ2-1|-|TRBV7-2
TGTGCCAGCAGCTCGGGCAGCGGACCCAATGAGCAGTTCTTC
CASSSGSGPNEQFF
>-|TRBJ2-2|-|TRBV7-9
TGTGCCAGCAGGTCTGTGGTCGGCACCGGGGAGCTGTTTTTT
CASRSVVGTGELFF
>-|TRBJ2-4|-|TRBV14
TGTGCCAGCTCTCCCGGGGGGACAGTAACCATAGCCAAAAACATTCAGTACTTC
CASSPGGTVTIAKNIQYF